This T cell receptor beta chain was found in a study of T cells expressing NK-cell markers. The overall study: Each TCR beta repertoire originated in sorted T cells that were CD3+CD56+NKG2C+, CD3+CD56+NKG2C- or CD3+CD56-NKG2C+. Findings and caveats of the study: Topping the CD3+CD56-NKG2C+ fraction as well were these clonotypes, in a handful of donors. In about 6 donors, dominant CD3+CD56+NKG2C+ clones formed about 1.0-8% of CD8+ cells.

A note on this clonotype: Its matching antigen is unknown.

UMI-tagged 5'RACE template switching yielded the TCR beta cDNA. From its re-call of the 5' RACE reads, TCRdb lists each CDR3 protein once, without DNA. The sample includes approximately 170,000 distinct CDR3 sequences. There are 16 residues in the CDR3. Germline V gene data show CDR1 as MDHEN and CDR2 as SYDVKM. The chain couples TRBV28 to TRBJ2-2; TCRdb reports TRBD2, a call that lacks DNA to check it against. The sequence derives from a man aged 18-69 years in good health. The sequenced material came from blood T cells: a sorted CD56 or NKG2C T cell subset, CD4+ or CD8+ T cells, or bulk PBMC T cells (not recorded which). The chain's CDR3 is CASSHFGLVDTGELFF.